What follows are 23 T cell receptor beta chains derived from one specimen sequenced in a study of long-term antiretroviral therapy in people with HIV. It was version v3.0 of the immunoSEQ assay that was run at survey level. The protocol was immunoSEQ multiplex PCR, while the TCRdb copy is restricted to in-frame clones and leaves out a portion. The sample has roughly 23,000 clones; less than 90% are singletons. The starting material was unsorted PBMCs, obtained 1.9 years after starting antiretroviral therapy. The receptors come from a woman in her forties or fifties with HIV.

This chain uses TRBV7-6 with TRBJ2-3; TRBD1 matches 10 bases. The germline CDR1 and CDR2 sequences are SGHVS and FNYEAQ. The CDR3 totals 15 residues. V shed 4 bases, J shed 1 base, and the junction held 2 bases outside the gene matches. CDR3 loop: CASSSGTGGTDTQYF. CDR3 DNA sequence: TGTGCCAGCAGCTCCGGGACAGGGGGCACAGATACGCAGTATTTT.

This sequence joins TRBV10-3 and TRBJ2-5; 7 nucleotides match TRBD2. The trim removed 4 bases at V and 4 bases at J, leaving 9 bases unmatched. This CDR3 region has 15 residues. The germline CDR1 and CDR2 sequences are ENHRY and SYGVKD. The CDR3 sequence is CAISGGLSGGETQYF. CDR3 nucleotides: TGTGCCATCAGTGGGGGCCTCTCGGGGGGAGAGACCCAGTACTTC.

This rearrangement joins TRBV27 to TRBJ1-3, with 7 bases that match TRBD1. The CDR3 consists of 16 residues. V dropped 2 bases and J dropped 4; count of bases not matched to a gene: 8. Per germline, CDR1 MNHEY and CDR2 SMNVEV (reference sequence). The CDR3 loop reads CASSLRGPGLGNTIYF. The CDR3 DNA is TGTGCCAGCAGTTTAAGGGGGCCAGGGCTCGGAAACACCATATATTTT.

V gene TRBV27 combines with J gene TRBJ1-2, with 9 bases that match TRBD1. V was clipped by 6 bases and J by 5 bases; unmatched bases: 13. CDR3 length equals 16 residues. CDR1 and CDR2 (germline): MNHEY, SMNVEV (reference sequence). CDR3 DNA sequence: TGTGCCAGCAGACCTCTCTCGACCGGGACAGGGTATGGCTACACCTTC. Its translation: CASRPLSTGTGYGYTF.

This chain's CDR3 is CASSGRGQLPLPTQYF. The CDR3 region has the DNA TGTGCCAGCAGCGGGAGAGGCCAACTTCCCCTCCCTACGCAGTATTTT. This chain uses TRBV5-6 with TRBJ2-3; perhaps TRBD2 as D (5 bases). Trimming removed 4 bases from V and 8 bases from J, with 23 bases in between. CDR1 and CDR2 from the germline V gene are SGHDT and YYEEEE. This CDR3 is 16 amino acids long.

V is TRBV2 and J is TRBJ1-2; no clear D. The germline V gene has CDR1 SNHLY and CDR2 FYNNEI. The V gene lost 1 base and the J gene lost 4 bases, with 4 bases spanning the gap. The CDR3 sequence is 12 residues long. CDR3 sequence reads: CASSEGSYGYTF. In DNA, the CDR3 is TGTGCCAGCAGTGAAGGGTCCTATGGCTACACCTTC.

The chain couples TRBV5-1 to TRBJ1-1; tentative D call: TRBD1 (5 bases). Germline CDR1 and CDR2: SGHRS and YFSETQ. The CDR3 covers 15 residues. The V end was cut by 4 bases, the J end by 4 bases, with 17 bases between. In DNA form, the CDR3 reads TGCGCCAGCAGCCCCGGGGACGGAGGTAGCACTGAAGCTTTCTTT. It codes for CASSPGDGGSTEAFF.

The chain carries TRBV20-1 and TRBJ2-3; D remains unclear. CDR1 is DFQATT, CDR2 SNEGSKA, per germline (reference sequence). CDR3 length: 11 amino acids. Trimming shortened V by 3 bases and J by 6 bases, and 7 bases separated the two germline ends. The CDR3 here is CSASSGDTQYF. The CDR3 DNA reads as TGCAGTGCTAGCTCCGGTGATACGCAGTATTTT.

This chain joins TRBV6-5 and TRBJ2-7, with 10 nucleotides matching TRBD1. From germline, CDR1 is MNHEY and CDR2 SVGAGI. This CDR3 spans 15 amino acids. The junction had 10 bases not matched to a gene; V was cut back by 7 bases and J by 4 bases. CDR3 DNA: TGTGCCAGCACCCACGGGACAGGGGAGGGTTACGAGCAGTACTTC. Its protein product is CASTHGTGEGYEQYF.

The J gene is TRBJ1-4, the V gene TRBV5-1; 7 bases align to TRBD1. This CDR3 spans 14 amino acids. Germline values: CDR1 SGHRS, CDR2 YFSETQ. With V trimmed by 0 bases and J by 7 bases, 3 bases remained unmatched. CDR3 sequence reads: CASSLGQGIEKLFF. CDR3 nucleotides: TGCGCCAGCAGCTTGGGACAGGGTATTGAAAAACTGTTTTTT.

The chain combines TRBV9 with TRBJ2-5, with TRBD2 matching 7 bases. V lost 4 bases and J lost 3; bases outside the gene matches: 3. CDR1 is SGDLS, CDR2 YYNGEE, per germline. The length of the CDR3 is 13 residues. The CDR3 region is CASSPTSKETQYF. The CDR3 DNA reads TGTGCCAGCAGCCCGACTAGCAAAGAGACCCAGTACTTC.

This chain joins TRBV5-4 and TRBJ2-6, with D possibly TRBD2 on 6 matching bases. This CDR3 has 15 residues. The germline V gene has CDR1 SGHNT and CDR2 YYREEE (reference sequence). V gave up 5 bases and J gave up 1 base, with 10 bases separating them. The CDR3 sequence is CASSGRGSGANVLTF. CDR3 DNA: TGTGCCAGCAGTGGACGGGGGTCTGGGGCCAACGTCCTGACTTTC.

This clone occurred a few times. This chain uses TRBV7-9 with TRBJ1-3; 8 bases fit TRBD1. The CDR3 has 17 residues. The V gene end was trimmed by 1 base and the J gene end by 0 bases; junction bases not matched to a gene: 5. Germline V gives CDR1 SEHNR, CDR2 FQNEAQ (reference sequence). CDR3 sequence: CASSLGAGGRSGNTIYF. CDR3 DNA: TGTGCCAGCAGCTTAGGGGCAGGGGGCCGCTCTGGAAACACCATATATTTT.

This rearrangement joins TRBV6-5 to TRBJ2-4; D is unresolved. The V and J ends lost 7 bases and 0 bases respectively, with 10 bases between them. This CDR3 spans 14 amino acids. CDR1 is MNHEY and CDR2 is SVGAGI in the germline V gene. Here the CDR3 reads CASTPTGAKNIQYF. The DNA for the CDR3 is TGTGCCAGCACCCCCACCGGAGCCAAAAACATTCAGTACTTC.

Only one count was recorded for this clone. J is TRBJ1-1 and V is TRBV9; 8 bases map to TRBD1. The V segment lost 7 bases and the J segment 1 base; nucleotides outside the gene matches: 9. In germline, CDR1 is SGDLS, CDR2 YYNGEE. CDR3 size: 15 residues. Here the CDR3 DNA reads TGTGCCAGCCGACCAATCGGGACAGGGAACACTGAAGCTTTCTTT. As protein: CASRPIGTGNTEAFF.

The chain combines TRBV29-1 with TRBJ2-2, with a possible D match to TRBD1 (6 bases). The germline V gene encodes CDR1 SQVTM and CDR2 ANQGSEA. V was pared by 7 bases and J by 4 bases, with 13 bases between. The CDR3 extends over 13 amino acids. CDR3 protein: CSARTEITGELFF. CDR3 sequence (DNA): TGCAGCGCTAGGACAGAGATCACCGGGGAGCTGTTTTTT.

The V gene is TRBV7-9, the J gene TRBJ2-5; TRBD2 matches 14 bases. The CDR3 extends over 16 amino acids. Germline CDR1 and CDR2: SEHNR and FQNEAQ (reference sequence). V lost 5 bases to trimming and J lost 2 bases; unmatched junction nucleotides: 4. In DNA form, the CDR3 reads TGTGCCAGCAGCCTCGGACTAGCGGGGGGACAAGAGACCCAGTACTTC. Translated: CASSLGLAGGQETQYF. Using reference TRBV7-9 and TRBJ2-5 for the parts outside the CDR3, the full variable domain is DTGVSQNPRHKITKRGQNVTFRCDPISEHNRLYWYRQTLGQGPEFLTYFQNEAQLEKSRLLSDRFSAERPKGSFSTLEIQRTEQGDSAMYLCASSLGLAGGQETQYFGPGTRLLVL.

This chain joins TRBV28 and TRBJ1-6, with 8 nucleotides matching TRBD1. CDR1 and CDR2 from the germline V gene are MDHEN and SYDVKM. The CDR3 is 14 amino acids. Trimming cost V 4 bases and J 9 bases; bases outside gene matches: 5. The CDR3 bases are TGTGCCAGCAGTTGGACAGGGCGTGGTTCACCCCTCCACTTT. This codes for CASSWTGRGSPLHF.

The chain has TRBV28 and TRBJ1-3, with TRBD1 matching 8 bases. The CDR3 extends over 16 amino acids. Per the germline V gene, CDR1 is MDHEN and CDR2 is SYDVKM. The trim removed 5 bases at V and 4 bases at J, leaving 10 bases unmatched. The CDR3 is CASSTTGQGAGNTIYF. CDR3 bases: TGTGCCAGCAGTACTACCGGGCAGGGGGCCGGAAACACCATATATTTT. Using reference TRBV28 and TRBJ1-3 for the parts outside the CDR3, the full variable domain is DVKVTQSSRYLVKRTGEKVFLECVQDMDHENMFWYRQDPGLGLRLIYFSYDVKMKEKGDIPEGYSVSREKKERFSLILESASTNQTSMYLCASSTTGQGAGNTIYFGEGSWLTVV.

This sequence joins TRBV7-8 and TRBJ1-5; 10 bases align to TRBD1. Per the germline V gene, CDR1 is SGHVS and CDR2 is FQNEAQ. V lost 4 bases and J lost 0; bases outside the gene matches: 3. The length of the CDR3 is 16 residues. The CDR3 spells CASSSTGGLSNQPQHF. DNA of the CDR3: TGTGCCAGCAGCTCGACAGGGGGCCTTAGCAATCAGCCCCAGCATTTT.

The chain has TRBV30 and TRBJ1-5, with no clear D. This CDR3 is 13 amino acids long. Trimming cost V 0 bases and J 5 bases, with 8 bases left between them. In germline, CDR1 is GTSNPN, CDR2 SVGIG (reference sequence). CDR3 region: CAWSVREYQPQHF. The CDR3 DNA reads TGTGCCTGGAGTGTACGGGAGTATCAGCCCCAGCATTTT.

This clone was seen a few times. The chain has TRBV27 and TRBJ1-3, with D perhaps matching TRBD1 (5 bases). The V gene's germline CDR1 is MNHEY and CDR2 SMNVEV (reference sequence). The CDR3 contains 15 residues. Trimming removed 3 bases at V and 2 bases at J, with 11 bases between. The DNA for the CDR3 is TGTGCCAGCAGTTTTGGGTGGGGACCTGGAAACACCATATATTTT. The encoded protein is CASSFGWGPGNTIYF.

This sequence joins TRBV27 and TRBJ2-5, with D maybe TRBD2 (6 bases). The CDR3 runs 13 residues. V lost 6 bases to trimming and J lost 5 bases, with 13 bases between them. From germline, CDR1 is MNHEY and CDR2 SMNVEV (reference sequence). The CDR3 region is CASSQGGGETQYF. The CDR3 DNA is TGTGCCAGCAGCCAGGGAGGCGGGGAGACCCAGTACTTC.